This record concerns one T cell receptor (beta chain) sequence. Its antigen remains unknown. Repertoires were generated with immunoSEQ multiplex PCR, while TCRdb's copy carries only in-frame clones and drops some. The sample carries about 580,000 clones, 98% recorded once. Terminally differentiated effector memory CD45RA+ cells were left out of the naive CD8 fraction, which was CD45RO-negative and positively selected for CCR7. The sample belongs to a study of shared clonotypes between healthy human individuals. About the study: Donors, aged 18 to 49, were a couple of women and three men.

Trimming removed 7 bases from V and 2 bases from J, with 14 bases in between. CDR3 size: 14 residues. Germline V lookup: CDR1 LNHDA, CDR2 SQIVND (reference sequence). Study outcomes and limitations: Memory subsets had estimated richness that was generally smaller than that of naive subsets. A small donor pool kept down the genetic and exposure-history diversity that was represented.

The sequencing sample was made of naive CD8+ T cells sorted from blood. The sequence was obtained from a man between 25 and 39 years old in good health. V usage is TRBV19 and J usage is TRBJ1-2; weak D call: TRBD1 (5 bases). The DNA for the CDR3 is TGTGCCAGTACAAGACCTGACAGCAACTATGGCTACACCTTC. Its translation: CASTRPDSNYGYTF.